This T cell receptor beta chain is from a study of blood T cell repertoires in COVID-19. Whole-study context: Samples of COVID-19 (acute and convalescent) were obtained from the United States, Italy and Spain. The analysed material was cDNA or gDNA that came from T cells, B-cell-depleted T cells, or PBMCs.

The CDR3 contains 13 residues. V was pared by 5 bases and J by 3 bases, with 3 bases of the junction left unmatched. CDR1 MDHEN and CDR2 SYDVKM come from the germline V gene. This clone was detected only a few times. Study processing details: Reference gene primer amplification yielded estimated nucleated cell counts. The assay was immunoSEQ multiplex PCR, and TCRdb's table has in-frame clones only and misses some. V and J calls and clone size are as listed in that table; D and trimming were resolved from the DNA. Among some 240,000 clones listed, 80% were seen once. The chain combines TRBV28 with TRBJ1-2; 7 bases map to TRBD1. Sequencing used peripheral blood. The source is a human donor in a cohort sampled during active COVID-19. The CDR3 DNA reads TGTGCCAGCAGTCTTGGGACAGACTATGGCTACACCTTC. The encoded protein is CASSLGTDYGYTF.